Below are 17 T cell receptor beta chains sequenced from a single sample in a study of T-cell reconstitution after alpha-beta-depleted transplantation in children. A TCRbeta library incorporating unique molecular identifiers was prepared. MiXCR was run by TCRdb on the PCR reads, yielding one entry per CDR3 protein. The sample lists some 120,000 distinct CDR3 sequences; roughly 10% were seen once. This sample comprised PBMCs, mostly from graft donor cells, obtained 180 days after TCRalphabeta/CD19-depleted stem cell transplant. These receptor sequences come from a girl younger than two who had a stem cell transplant for combined immunodeficiency, so the T cells may come from the graft donor.

The chain combines TRBV7-6 with TRBJ2-3; 7 nucleotides match TRBD1. With 5 bases clipped from V and 1 base from J, the junction kept 9 bases outside the gene matches. CDR1 SGHVS and CDR2 FNYEAQ come from the germline V gene. The length of the CDR3 is 16 residues. Here the CDR3 reads CASSPRQGSGTDTQYF. The CDR3, as DNA: TGTGCCAGCAGCCCCCGACAGGGTTCAGGCACAGATACGCAGTATTTT. The full variable domain, its missing parts supplied by reference TRBV7-6 and TRBJ2-3, is GAGVSQSPRYKVTKRGQDVALRCDPISGHVSLYWYRQALGQGPEFLTYFNYEAQQDKSGLPNDRFSAERPEGSISTLTIQRTEQRDSAMYRCASSPRQGSGTDTQYFGPGTRLTVL.

The rearrangement joins TRBV20-1 to TRBJ2-5; 14 bases line up with TRBD2. Germline-derived CDR1 and CDR2 are DFQATT and SNEGSKA (reference sequence). V lost 6 bases to trimming and J lost 0 bases; unmatched junction nucleotides: 12. This CDR3 contains 18 residues. The CDR3 region is CSAGRPGTSGRNQETQYF. Written as DNA, the CDR3 is TGCAGTGCGGGGAGACCCGGGACTAGCGGGAGAAACCAAGAGACCCAGTACTTC.

The gene calls are TRBV29-1 and TRBJ2-2; possibly TRBD1 or TRBD2 for D (5 bases each). CDR1 and CDR2 from the germline V gene are SQVTM and ANQGSEA. This CDR3 has 11 amino acids. Trimming removed 3 bases from V and 7 bases from J, with 6 bases in between. The CDR3 is CSVEGDGELFF. The DNA of the CDR3 is TGCAGCGTTGAGGGGGACGGGGAGCTGTTTTTT.

This sequence joins TRBV20-1 and TRBJ2-5; TRBD1 agrees at 10 bases. The J segment lost 3 bases and the V segment lost 5 bases, leaving 6 bases of the junction unmatched. The germline V gene has CDR1 DFQATT and CDR2 SNEGSKA (reference sequence). The CDR3 extends over 14 amino acids. CDR3 bases: TGCAGTGCTGGACCGACAGGGGGCAAAGAGACCCAGTACTTC. This sequence encodes CSAGPTGGKETQYF.

CDR3 residues: CSARGLGSGAYEQYF. The CDR3 region has the DNA TGCAGTGCTAGAGGTCTGGGTAGCGGGGCCTACGAGCAGTACTTC. V is TRBV20-1 and J is TRBJ2-7, with 8 nucleotides matching TRBD2. V lost 1 base and J lost 2; bases outside the gene matches: 7. Germline CDR1 and CDR2: DFQATT and SNEGSKA (reference sequence). The CDR3 totals 15 residues.

This clonotype was seen more than once but under ten times. The chain recombines TRBV6-1 with TRBJ1-1; possibly TRBD1 for D (6 bases). The CDR3 loop spans 16 amino acids. CDR1 is MNHNS, CDR2 SASEGT, per germline. V lost 6 bases to trimming and J lost 0 bases, with 17 bases between them. Here the CDR3 DNA reads TGTGCCAGCAGGGAGGCAGGGGAAGGGATGAACACTGAAGCTTTCTTT. This codes for CASREAGEGMNTEAFF.

V gene TRBV5-4 combines with J gene TRBJ2-5, with TRBD2 as a possible D gene (6 bases). Germline CDR1 and CDR2: SGHNT and YYREEE (reference sequence). The CDR3 extends over 17 amino acids. Trimming shortened V by 0 bases and J by 0 bases, and 15 bases separated the two germline ends. The CDR3 spells CASSLVGGRADQETQYF. The CDR3 DNA reads as TGTGCCAGCAGCTTGGTGGGGGGTAGGGCTGACCAAGAGACCCAGTACTTC.

For the CDR3, the DNA is TGTGCCAGTAGTATAGTCGGGGAGCGGGAGGCGTTCTTC. Its translation: CASSIVGEREAFF. The chain recombines TRBV19 with TRBJ2-1, with 9 bases matching TRBD2. V was pared by 1 base and J by 15 bases, with 7 bases of the junction left unmatched. Looked up from germline, CDR1 is LNHDA and CDR2 is SQIVND (reference sequence). CDR3 length: 13 residues.

This clonotype qualifies as medium-sized. The chain joins TRBV11-2 to TRBJ2-7; D may correspond to TRBD1 or TRBD2 (5 bases each). This CDR3 is built from 12 residues. The germline V and J ends were trimmed by 11 bases and 0 bases, with 11 bases remaining between them. In germline, CDR1 is SGHAT, CDR2 FQNNGV. The CDR3 coding sequence is TGTGCCTCGGGACCGAACTCCTACGAGCAGTACTTC. This codes for CASGPNSYEQYF.

This clonotype was counted only a few times. The chain joins TRBV11-3 to TRBJ2-7; unclear D gene. The CDR3 is made up of 15 amino acids. Trimming stripped 1 base from V and 0 bases from J, with 10 bases between. Germline V gene sequence: CDR1 SGHNT, CDR2 YENEEA. Here the CDR3 reads CASSLGELRSYEQYF. The CDR3, as DNA: TGTGCCAGCAGCTTAGGGGAACTCCGCTCCTACGAGCAGTACTTC.

The sample holds a few counts of this clonotype. The rearrangement uses TRBV12-3 or TRBV12-4 and TRBJ1-2; possible D gene TRBD1, 6 bases. V was trimmed by 6 bases and J by 0 bases, leaving 23 bases between them. CDR3 length: 18 amino acids. In nucleotides, the CDR3 is TGTGCCAGCAGACCACAAGCACCGGGGGGCCTAACTAACTATGGCTACACCTTC. Protein product: CASRPQAPGGLTNYGYTF.

This clonotype was recorded many times. V usage is TRBV29-1 and J usage is TRBJ1-1, with D tentatively TRBD1 (6 bases). Germline assignment: CDR1 SQVTM and CDR2 ANQGSEA. V was trimmed by 5 bases and J by 0 bases, leaving 16 bases between them. This CDR3 spans 15 amino acids. In nucleotides, the CDR3 is TGCAGCGTTCCCGGACAGCGGCCCATGAACACTGAAGCTTTCTTT. This gives the protein CSVPGQRPMNTEAFF.

This clonotype was counted between two and nine times. This chain links TRBV29-1 with TRBJ1-1; TRBD1 is a possible D gene (5 bases). Trimming took off 6 bases at V and 5 bases at J, with 16 bases between the two ends. Per the germline V gene, CDR1 is SQVTM and CDR2 is ANQGSEA. This CDR3 contains 13 residues. Written as DNA, the CDR3 is TGCAGCGTCTTACGGGGGGGGAAAACTGAAGCTTTCTTT. Protein sequence: CSVLRGGKTEAFF.

CDR3 in DNA: TGTGCCAGCAGCCAAGGGGGACTAGCGGGTTGGACAGATACGCAGTATTTT. Amino acid sequence: CASSQGGLAGWTDTQYF. V and J are TRBV14 and TRBJ2-3; TRBD2 matches 12 bases. CDR3 length: 17 residues. Germline lookup yields CDR1 SGHDN and CDR2 FVKESK. J gave up 3 bases and V 1 base, and 5 bases lay outside the gene matches.

This chain uses TRBV18 with TRBJ1-6, with a possible D match to TRBD1 (6 bases). The germline CDR1 and CDR2 sequences are KGHSH and LQKENI. V shed 2 bases and J shed 8 bases, with 7 bases lying between them. The CDR3 has 13 amino acids. The CDR3 bases are TGTGCCAGCTCACCAAGGGGGGATTCACCCCTCCACTTT. Amino acid sequence: CASSPRGDSPLHF.

The J gene is TRBJ2-7, the V gene TRBV5-5; TRBD1 matches at 9 bases. CDR3 length: 14 amino acids. The J segment lost 6 bases and the V segment lost 4 bases, leaving 8 bases of the junction unmatched. Per germline, CDR1 SGHKS and CDR2 YYEKEE (reference sequence). The CDR3 loop reads CASSPRQGVGEQYF. In nucleotides, the CDR3 is TGTGCCAGCAGCCCTAGACAGGGGGTCGGCGAGCAGTACTTC.

This clonotype was detected many times. V and J are TRBV12-3 or TRBV12-4 and TRBJ2-5; D unclear. With 4 bases removed from V and 7 bases from J, the gap between germline ends came to 19 bases. This CDR3 contains 15 residues. CDR3 bases: TGTGCCAGCAGTTCACCCTCCGGACGGACGGGGACCCAGTACTTC. It encodes CASSSPSGRTGTQYF.